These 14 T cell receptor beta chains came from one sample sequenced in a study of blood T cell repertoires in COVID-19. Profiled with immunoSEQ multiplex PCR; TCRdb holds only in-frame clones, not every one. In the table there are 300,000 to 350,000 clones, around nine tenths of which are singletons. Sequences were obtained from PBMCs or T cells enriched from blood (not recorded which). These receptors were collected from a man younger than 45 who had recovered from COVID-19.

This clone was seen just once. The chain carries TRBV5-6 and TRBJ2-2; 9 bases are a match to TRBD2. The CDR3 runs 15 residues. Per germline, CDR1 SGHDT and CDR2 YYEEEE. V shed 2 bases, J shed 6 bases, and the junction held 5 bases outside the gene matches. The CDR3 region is CASSFGGGAAGELFF. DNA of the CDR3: TGTGCCAGCAGCTTTGGCGGGGGGGCCGCCGGGGAGCTGTTTTTT.

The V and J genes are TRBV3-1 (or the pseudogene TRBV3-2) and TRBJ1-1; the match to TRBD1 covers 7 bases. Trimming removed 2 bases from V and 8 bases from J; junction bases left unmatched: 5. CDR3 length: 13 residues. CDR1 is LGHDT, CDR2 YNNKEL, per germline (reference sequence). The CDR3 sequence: CASSQPTGLEAFF. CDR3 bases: TGTGCCAGCAGCCAACCGACAGGGCTCGAAGCTTTCTTT.

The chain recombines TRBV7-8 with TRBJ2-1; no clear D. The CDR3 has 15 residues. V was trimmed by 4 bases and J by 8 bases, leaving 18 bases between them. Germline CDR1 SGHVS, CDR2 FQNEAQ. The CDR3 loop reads CASSSLGLSYHEQFF. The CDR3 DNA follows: TGTGCCAGCAGCTCCCTAGGTCTGTCGTACCATGAGCAGTTCTTC. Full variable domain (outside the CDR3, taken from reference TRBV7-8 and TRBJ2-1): GAGVSQSPRYKVAKRGQDVALRCDPISGHVSLFWYQQALGQGPEFLTYFQNEAQLDKSGLPSDRFFAERPEGSVSTLKIQRTQQEDSAVYLCASSSLGLSYHEQFFGPGTRLTVL.

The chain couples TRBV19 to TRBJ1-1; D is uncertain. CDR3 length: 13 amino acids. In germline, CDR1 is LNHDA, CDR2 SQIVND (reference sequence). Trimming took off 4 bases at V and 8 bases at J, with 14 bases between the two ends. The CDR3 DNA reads TGTGCCAGTAGTACACTAGCGGGGTTCGAAGCTTTCTTT. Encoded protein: CASSTLAGFEAFF.

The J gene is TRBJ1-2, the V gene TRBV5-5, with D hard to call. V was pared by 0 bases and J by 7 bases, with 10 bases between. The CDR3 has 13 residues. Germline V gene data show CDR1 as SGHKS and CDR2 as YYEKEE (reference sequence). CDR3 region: CASSLAGKGGYTF. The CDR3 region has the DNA TGTGCCAGCAGCTTGGCGGGGAAGGGTGGCTACACCTTC.

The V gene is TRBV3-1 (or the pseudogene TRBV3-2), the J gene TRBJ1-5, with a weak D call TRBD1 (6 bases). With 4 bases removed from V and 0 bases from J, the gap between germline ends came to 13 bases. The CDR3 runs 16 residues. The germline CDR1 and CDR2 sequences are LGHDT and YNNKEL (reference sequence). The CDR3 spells CASSLGQIYSNQPQHF. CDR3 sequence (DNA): TGTGCCAGCAGCCTCGGACAGATCTATAGCAATCAGCCCCAGCATTTT.

The CDR3 region has the DNA TGTGCCAGCAGCTTATTCGGGACAGGTCAGCCGGGGAACCGCTCACCCCTCCACTTT. This encodes CASSLFGTGQPGNRSPLHF. The chain carries TRBV7-3 and TRBJ1-6; 8 bases match TRBD1. Germline V gene lookup returns CDR1 SGHTA and CDR2 FQGTGA. After removal of 2 bases from V and 10 bases from J, the junction contained 19 bases not matched to a gene. CDR3 length: 19 residues. The full variable domain, its missing parts supplied by reference TRBV7-3 and TRBJ1-6, is GAGVSQTPSNKVTEKGKYVELRCDPISGHTALYWYRQSLGQGPEFLIYFQGTGAADDSGLPNDRFFAVRPEGSVSTLKIQRTERGDSAVYLCASSLFGTGQPGNRSPLHFGNGTRLTVT.

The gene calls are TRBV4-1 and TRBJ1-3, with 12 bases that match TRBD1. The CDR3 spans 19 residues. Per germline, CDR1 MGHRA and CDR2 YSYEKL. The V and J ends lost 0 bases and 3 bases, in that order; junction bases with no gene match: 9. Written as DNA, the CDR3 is TGCGCCAGCAGCCAAGATCGGGGACAGGGGGCGATTAGTGGAAACACCATATATTTT. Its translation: CASSQDRGQGAISGNTIYF.

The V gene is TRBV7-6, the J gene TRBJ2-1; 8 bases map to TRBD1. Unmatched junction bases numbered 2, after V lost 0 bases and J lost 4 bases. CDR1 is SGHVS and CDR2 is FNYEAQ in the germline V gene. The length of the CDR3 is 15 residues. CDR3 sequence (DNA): TGTGCCAGCAGCTTAGCGCAGGGGGCTTACAATGAGCAGTTCTTC. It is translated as CASSLAQGAYNEQFF.

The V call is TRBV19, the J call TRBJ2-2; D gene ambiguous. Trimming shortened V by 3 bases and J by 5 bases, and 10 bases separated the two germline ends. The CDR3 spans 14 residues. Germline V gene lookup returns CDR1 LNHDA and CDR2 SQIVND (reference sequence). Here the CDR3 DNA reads TGTGCCAGTAGTATCTTTGACTCGACCGGGGAGCTGTTTTTT. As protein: CASSIFDSTGELFF.

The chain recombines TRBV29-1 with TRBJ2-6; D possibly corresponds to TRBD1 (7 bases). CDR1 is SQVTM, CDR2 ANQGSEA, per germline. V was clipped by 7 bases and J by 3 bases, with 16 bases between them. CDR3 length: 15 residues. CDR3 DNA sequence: TGCAGCGCCCAGGAGGGGGCGGATGGGGCCAACGTCCTGACTTTC. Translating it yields CSAQEGADGANVLTF.

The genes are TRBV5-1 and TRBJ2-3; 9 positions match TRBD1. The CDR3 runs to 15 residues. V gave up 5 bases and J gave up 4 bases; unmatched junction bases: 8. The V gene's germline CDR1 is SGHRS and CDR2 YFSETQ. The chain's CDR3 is CASRYGTGFADTQYF. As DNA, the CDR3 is TGCGCCAGCAGATATGGGACAGGGTTCGCAGATACGCAGTATTTT.

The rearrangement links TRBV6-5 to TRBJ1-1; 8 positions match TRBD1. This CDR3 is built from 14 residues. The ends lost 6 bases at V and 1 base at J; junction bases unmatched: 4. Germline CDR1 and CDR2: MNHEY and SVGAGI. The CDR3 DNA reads TGTGCCAGCAGGCCGGGACAGGCGAACACTGAAGCTTTCTTT. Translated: CASRPGQANTEAFF.

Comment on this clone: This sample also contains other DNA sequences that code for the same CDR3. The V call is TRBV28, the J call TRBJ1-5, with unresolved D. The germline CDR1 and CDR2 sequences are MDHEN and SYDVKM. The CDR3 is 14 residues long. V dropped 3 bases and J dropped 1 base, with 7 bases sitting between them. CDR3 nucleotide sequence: TGTGCCAGCAGTTTCCCTGGCAGCAATCAGCCCCAGCATTTT. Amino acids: CASSFPGSNQPQHF. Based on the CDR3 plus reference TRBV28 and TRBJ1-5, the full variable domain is DVKVTQSSRYLVKRTGEKVFLECVQDMDHENMFWYRQDPGLGLRLIYFSYDVKMKEKGDIPEGYSVSREKKERFSLILESASTNQTSMYLCASSFPGSNQPQHFGDGTRLSIL.